Listed here is a single T cell receptor beta chain. What it recognizes is unknown. A read error may produce the germline difference seen at one junction end. This specimen belongs to a study of Ad26.COV2.S vaccination and SARS-CoV-2 variants. Overall study: The COV1001 Ad26.COV2.S trial arm included the donor.

The CDR3 is 12 amino acids. Germline V gene data show CDR1 as SEHNR and CDR2 as FQNEAQ (reference sequence). Sample treatment: 15 to 20 received Ad26.COV2.S at low or high dose, single or two shots; five or six received placebo; per-sample allocation not given. Samples came from day 63 after the first vaccine or placebo injection. The study's findings and limits: Those who received the vaccine showed greater spike-specific TCR breadth than those given placebo. The TCR-based breadth and depth measures might underestimate overall T cell responses.

Sequenced by immunoSEQ multiplex PCR; TCRdb stores in-frame clones only, minus some. The sample has 440,000 or so clones; about 88% are singletons. The receptor was isolated from a person aged 18-60 years who received the Ad26.COV2.S COVID-19 vaccine or a placebo. The material was peripheral blood, obtained in a trial of Ad26.COV2.S vaccine versus placebo. The rearrangement joins TRBV7-9 to TRBJ1-2, with TRBD1 as a possible D gene (5 bases). The CDR3 DNA is TGTGCCAGCAGCCCTGGGACTACTCCATCCGCCTTC. It is translated as CASSPGTTPSAF.